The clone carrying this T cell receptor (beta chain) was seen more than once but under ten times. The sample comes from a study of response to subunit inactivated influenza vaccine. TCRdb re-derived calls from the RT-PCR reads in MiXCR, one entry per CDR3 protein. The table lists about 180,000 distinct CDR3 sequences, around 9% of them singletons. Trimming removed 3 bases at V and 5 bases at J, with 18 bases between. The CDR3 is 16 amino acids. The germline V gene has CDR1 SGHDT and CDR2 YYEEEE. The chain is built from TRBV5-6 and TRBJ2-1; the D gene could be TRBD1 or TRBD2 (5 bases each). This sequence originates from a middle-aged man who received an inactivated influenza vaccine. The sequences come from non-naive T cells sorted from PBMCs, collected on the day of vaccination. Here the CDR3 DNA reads TGTGCCAGCAGCTGGGGACCCGTCATCACAAACAATGAGCAGTTCTTC. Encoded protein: CASSWGPVITNNEQFF.